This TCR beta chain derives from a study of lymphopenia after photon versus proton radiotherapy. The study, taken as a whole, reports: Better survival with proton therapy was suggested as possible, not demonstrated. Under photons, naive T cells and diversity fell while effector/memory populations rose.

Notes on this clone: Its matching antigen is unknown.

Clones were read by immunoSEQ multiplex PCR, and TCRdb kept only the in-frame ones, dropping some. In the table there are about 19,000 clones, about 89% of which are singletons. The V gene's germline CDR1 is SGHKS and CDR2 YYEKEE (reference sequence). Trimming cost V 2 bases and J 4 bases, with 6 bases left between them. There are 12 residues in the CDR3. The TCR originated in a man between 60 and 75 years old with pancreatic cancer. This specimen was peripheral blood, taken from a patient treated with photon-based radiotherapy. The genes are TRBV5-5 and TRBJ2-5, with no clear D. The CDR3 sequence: CASSFFSETQYF. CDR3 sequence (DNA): TGTGCCAGCAGCTTTTTCTCAGAGACCCAGTACTTC.